The 15 T cell receptor beta chains listed next were all sequenced from one sample in a study of cytomegalovirus exposure and HLA in healthy donors (TCRdb year 2017). Receptor libraries were prepared by the immunoSEQ multiplex PCR assay. Not all clones reach the TCRdb copy of this immuneACCESS table, which keeps in-frame sequences only. Checked studies attribute under half of the gap to unresolved V genes and leave the rest unexplained. This sample lists about 280,000 clones; roughly 88% were detected once. About 0.85% of the sample comes from the top ten. What was sequenced was PBMCs. The receptors shown here come from a young woman in good health and CMV-seronegative.

This chain joins TRBV30 and TRBJ2-1, with 9 bases that match TRBD2. The CDR3 totals 14 residues. Per the germline V gene, CDR1 is GTSNPN and CDR2 is SVGIG (reference sequence). The trim removed 5 bases at V and 13 bases at J, leaving 15 bases unmatched. This chain's CDR3 is CAWDGTSITRRQFF. CDR3 coding DNA: TGTGCCTGGGATGGGACTAGCATTACTCGACGTCAGTTCTTC.

This clone was detected once. The genes are TRBV30 and TRBJ2-7, with D tentatively TRBD2 (6 bases). Trimming removed 5 bases from V and 0 bases from J, with 26 bases in between. This CDR3 contains 18 residues. From germline, CDR1 is GTSNPN and CDR2 SVGIG (reference sequence). This CDR3 reads CAWGGSPGRPSSSYEQYF. The CDR3 region has the DNA TGTGCCTGGGGGGGGAGTCCGGGACGTCCATCTAGCTCCTACGAGCAGTACTTC.

V and J are TRBV2 and TRBJ1-5; 8 bases match TRBD1. There are 14 residues in the CDR3. The germline V gene encodes CDR1 SNHLY and CDR2 FYNNEI. The trim removed 8 bases at V and 4 bases at J, leaving 7 bases unmatched. This chain's CDR3 is CASLAYRGNQPQHF. The CDR3 coding sequence is TGTGCCAGCCTGGCCTACAGGGGGAATCAGCCCCAGCATTTT.

This sequence joins TRBV2 and TRBJ1-1, with TRBD1 matching over 8 bases. The V gene end was trimmed by 6 bases and the J gene end by 7 bases; junction bases not matched to a gene: 7. Germline CDR1 and CDR2: SNHLY and FYNNEI. The CDR3 totals 13 residues. The CDR3 sequence: CASSDRGRDEAFF. The CDR3 DNA reads as TGTGCCAGCAGCGACAGGGGCCGCGATGAAGCTTTCTTT.

The rearrangement joins TRBV10-2 to TRBJ2-7; a weak D match, TRBD1 (5 bases). Germline V gene data show CDR1 as WSHSY and CDR2 as SAAADI. Trimming pared 2 bases from V and 2 bases from J, leaving 13 bases between. The CDR3 loop spans 15 amino acids. This chain's CDR3 is CASSESAGMAYEQYF. CDR3 DNA sequence: TGCGCCAGCAGTGAGAGCGCAGGGATGGCCTACGAGCAGTACTTC.

The DNA of the CDR3 is TGTGCCAGCAGCTTCAGCGGGAGTGAGAATGAGCAGTTCTTC. Protein sequence: CASSFSGSENEQFF. This sequence joins TRBV5-6 and TRBJ2-1; 8 nucleotides match TRBD2. Looked up from germline, CDR1 is SGHDT and CDR2 is YYEEEE. Unmatched junction bases numbered 5, after V lost 2 bases and J lost 7 bases. The CDR3 spans 14 residues.

V and J are TRBV28 and TRBJ1-1; TRBD1 agrees at 7 bases. The CDR3 runs 13 residues. Germline loops: CDR1 MDHEN, CDR2 SYDVKM. Trimming took 2 bases from V and 13 from J; bases not matched to a gene: 10. The CDR3 here is CASSLGTDDRGFF. CDR3 in DNA: TGTGCCAGCAGTTTAGGGACAGACGATCGCGGTTTCTTT.

V is TRBV13 and J is TRBJ2-5; D is possibly TRBD1 (5 bases). The CDR3 is 13 residues long. The V end lost 5 bases, the J end lost 4 bases, and 11 bases lay between the germline ends. Germline CDR1 reads PRHDT; CDR2 reads FYEKMQ (reference sequence). The CDR3 coding sequence is TGTGCCAGCAGCCCCTTGGGGCGAGAGACCCAGTACTTC. It encodes CASSPLGRETQYF.

The CDR3 nucleotides read TGCGCCAGCAGCCGGGAGGCAGGAGCGAACACCGGGGAGCTGTTTTTT. This gives the protein CASSREAGANTGELFF. V and J are TRBV5-1 and TRBJ2-2; 7 bases map to TRBD2. Germline V lookup: CDR1 SGHRS, CDR2 YFSETQ. The CDR3 has 16 residues. The junction had 6 bases not matched to a gene; V was cut back by 4 bases and J by 0 bases.

CDR3 region: CASSARQNTGELFF. In DNA, the CDR3 is TGTGCCAGCAGTGCGCGGCAGAACACCGGGGAGCTGTTTTTT. The gene calls are TRBV2 and TRBJ2-2; D remains unclear. This CDR3 spans 14 amino acids. Germline V CDR1 and CDR2: SNHLY, FYNNEI. Trimming shortened V by 4 bases and J by 1 base, and 7 bases separated the two germline ends.

The chain couples TRBV28 to TRBJ2-5; TRBD2 is a possible D gene (6 bases). This CDR3 region has 15 residues. The germline gives CDR1 MDHEN, CDR2 SYDVKM. V lost 4 bases to trimming and J lost 1 base, with 13 bases between them. The CDR3 DNA reads as TGTGCCAGCAGTTCAACGCTAGCGACCCAAGAGACCCAGTACTTC. The encoded protein is CASSSTLATQETQYF.

V and J are TRBV5-1 and TRBJ1-1; tentatively, D is TRBD1 (6 bases). Trimming removed 4 bases at V and 3 bases at J, with 13 bases between. The CDR3 contains 14 residues. Germline CDR1 is SGHRS and CDR2 is YFSETQ. The CDR3 bases are TGCGCCAGCAGCAAGGGACACTTTGACACTGAAGCTTTCTTT. Translating gives CASSKGHFDTEAFF.

V usage is TRBV2 and J usage is TRBJ2-5; 8 bases are shared with TRBD1. After removal of 4 bases from V and 5 bases from J, the junction contained 9 bases not matched to a gene. From germline, CDR1 is SNHLY and CDR2 FYNNEI. The CDR3 extends over 15 amino acids. CDR3 residues: CASSAGTGPGETQYF. Here the CDR3 DNA reads TGTGCCAGCAGTGCAGGGACAGGCCCGGGGGAGACCCAGTACTTC.

V gene TRBV6-1 combines with J gene TRBJ1-2, with no clear D. The length of the CDR3 is 13 residues. The germline V and J ends were trimmed by 2 bases and 5 bases, with 9 bases remaining between them. The germline CDR1 and CDR2 sequences are MNHNS and SASEGT. This chain's CDR3 is CASSESAGYGYTF. The CDR3 DNA is TGTGCCAGCAGTGAATCCGCGGGGTATGGCTACACCTTC.

The chain is built from TRBV10-3 and TRBJ2-1; weak D call: TRBD1 (6 bases). The CDR3 consists of 15 residues. The germline gives CDR1 ENHRY, CDR2 SYGVKD. V lost 6 bases and J lost 2, with 14 bases in between. For the CDR3, the DNA is TGTGCCATCAGGGCCCGGGACAATACCTACAATGAGCAGTTCTTC. This translates into CAIRARDNTYNEQFF.